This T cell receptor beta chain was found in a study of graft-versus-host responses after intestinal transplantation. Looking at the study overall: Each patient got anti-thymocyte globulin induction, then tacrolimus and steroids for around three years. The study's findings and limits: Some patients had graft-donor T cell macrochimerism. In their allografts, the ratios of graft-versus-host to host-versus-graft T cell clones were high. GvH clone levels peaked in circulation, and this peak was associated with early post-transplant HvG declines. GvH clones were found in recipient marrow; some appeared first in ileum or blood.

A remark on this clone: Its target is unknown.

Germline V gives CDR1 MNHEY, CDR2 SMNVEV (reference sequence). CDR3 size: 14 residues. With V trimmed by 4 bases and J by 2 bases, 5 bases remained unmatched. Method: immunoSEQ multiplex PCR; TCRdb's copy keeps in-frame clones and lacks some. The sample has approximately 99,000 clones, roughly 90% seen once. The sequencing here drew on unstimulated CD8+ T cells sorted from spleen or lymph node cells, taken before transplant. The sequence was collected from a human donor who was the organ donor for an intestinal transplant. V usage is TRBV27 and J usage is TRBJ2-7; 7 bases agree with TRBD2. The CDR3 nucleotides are TGTGCCAGCAGTTGGCAGGGAGGGCCCTACGAGCAGTACTTC. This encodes CASSWQGGPYEQYF.